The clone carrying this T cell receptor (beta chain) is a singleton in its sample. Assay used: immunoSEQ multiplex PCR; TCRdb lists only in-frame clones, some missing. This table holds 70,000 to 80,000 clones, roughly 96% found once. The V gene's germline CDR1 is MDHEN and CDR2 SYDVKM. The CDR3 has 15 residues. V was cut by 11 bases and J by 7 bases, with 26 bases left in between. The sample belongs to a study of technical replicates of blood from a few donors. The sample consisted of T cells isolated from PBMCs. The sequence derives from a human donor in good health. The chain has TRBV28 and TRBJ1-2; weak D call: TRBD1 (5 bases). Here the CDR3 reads CAAREGPNRLSGYTF. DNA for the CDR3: TGTGCCGCCCGGGAGGGGCCCAATCGATTGAGTGGCTACACCTTC.